This T cell receptor (beta chain) originates from a study of human T cells and chemical hapten exposure (dated by TCRdb to the early 2020s). Regarding the study in general: For sensitization, 2% DPC in acetone was applied to a 2 cm by 2 cm area of upper inner arm skin. Throughout the approximately 25-week study period, patients were also given weekly therapeutic DPC doses on the scalp. Patch tests used Finn chambers with 0.01% DPC on the upper back, scored after 6 days by International Contact Dermatitis Research Group standards. Alopecia areata with under or over 50% scalp involvement, alopecia totalis and alopecia universalis were represented in the patient cohort, which was mostly female. The libraries were sequenced as a pool, and the TCR yield per sample differed mostly because of small variations in library volumes within the pool. In alopecia patients, the study followed how the peripheral blood TCR repertoire changed in vivo over primary and secondary sensitization to diphenylcyclopropenone (DPC), a hapten. Blood was sampled from patients pre-sensitization (week 0) and at 2, 6 and about 24 weeks after DPC sensitization. For TCR sequencing, blood came from 25 to 35 alopecia patients at anywhere from one to four time points (pre-sensitization, 2, 6 and 24 weeks). Results and caveats for the whole study, not just this receptor: Significantly more large CDR3 similarity clusters were formed by expanded TCRs than by pre-sensitization or healthy control sets, consistent with antigen-driven responses. Patch test score was positively correlated with the number of PT1 expanded TCRs, with significance at thresholds 8, 16 and 32 but not at 4. No change with DPC sensitization was found in the number of TCRs above 1 in 1000 frequency, and no evidence of global repertoire structure alterations was found. Repeated subsampling changed both the strength of the expansion versus patch-test correlation and the threshold at which that correlation became significant. Alopecia, a presumed autoimmune disease, was present in all patients, so the immune response of the patients might differ from that of healthy individuals.

In light of the paper, this sample's time point label describes: pre-sensitization, week 0. This sample's treatment or condition label indicates: therapeutic diphenylcyclopropenone sensitization with weekly scalp DPC. Blood at each patch-test visit was drawn before the patch test was applied. Patients were considered eligible if aged 18 to 70, diagnosed with alopecia and deemed suitable for DPC therapy, and patients were excluded if pregnant. Total RNA was isolated from unfractionated whole blood collected in Tempus Blood RNA tubes. Library preparation used RACE. TCRdb records NextSeq 500 as the sequencer. During library preparation, unique molecular identifiers were attached to individual cDNA molecules so that TCRs could be counted in a quantitative, reproducible way. Each blood RNA sample was used to sequence both TCR alpha and TCR beta chains. Regarding the original processing steps: Samples had a median of roughly 98,000 TCRs, with a range from roughly 20,000 to 690,600. V, J and CDR3 annotation of the TCR reads was performed with the Decombinator software suite. To make PS versus PT1 abundance plots, every sample was subsampled to the same number of TCRs (28,000). TCRs were defined as expanded if absent before sensitization and observed at least eight times at the 2-week time point. Starting from the raw public reads, TCRdb applied fastp trimming at Q25, assembled clones with MiXCR and retained in-frame beta chains. Merged by CDR3 protein, the rows form single entries marked with the most common genes and DNA. None of the V and J calls come from the authors' own analysis; TCRdb made them. The sample contains approximately 370,000 distinct CDR3 sequences, around 5.5% of them found a single time. Together, the top ten hold less than 9% of the sample.

This clonotype was seen many times. It lacks a known antigen. Qualities for individual bases were not recorded, and no much larger clone is one base off. For CDR1 and CDR2, the germline V gene lists SGHAT and FQNNGV. V is pared back by 5 bases and J by 3 bases, with 4 bases lying between the germline termini. The CDR3 starts with the cysteine, ends with the phenylalanine, and has 12 residues. The kept DNA is CDR3 alone, 36 bases in frame from the first base. Sequenced here: whole blood, sampled in connection with sensitization to the hapten diphenylcyclopropenone (DPC). This clonotype originated in a woman between 18 and 29 years old with alopecia areata. Some clones in this sample may be carry-over from other donors' samples. The sequence is built from TRBV11-2 and TRBJ2-2; the D gene is not confidently resolved. Here the CDR3 is given as CASSTYTGELFF. Read as DNA, the sequence is TGTGCCAGCAGCACCTACACCGGGGAGCTGTTTTTT. With all but the CDR3 taken from the reference TRBV11-2 and TRBJ2-2 genes, the full variable domain is: EAGVAQSPRYKIIEKRQSVAFWCNPISGHATLYWYQQILGQGPKLLIQFQNNGVVDDSQLPKDRFSAERLKGVDSTLKIQPAKLEDSAVYLCASSTYTGELFFGEGSRLTVL.